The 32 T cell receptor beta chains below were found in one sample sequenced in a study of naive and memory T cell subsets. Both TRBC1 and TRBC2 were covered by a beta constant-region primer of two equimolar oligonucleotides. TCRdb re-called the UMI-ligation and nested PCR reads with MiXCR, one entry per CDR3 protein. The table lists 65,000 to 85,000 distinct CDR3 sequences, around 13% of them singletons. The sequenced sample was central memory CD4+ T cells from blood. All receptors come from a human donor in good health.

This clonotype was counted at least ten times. The CDR3 sequence is CASSLRVWYGYTF. CDR3 sequence (DNA): TGTGCCAGCAGTTTAAGGGTTTGGTATGGCTACACCTTC. The J gene is TRBJ1-2, the V gene TRBV12-3 or TRBV12-4; D is ambiguous. This CDR3 is built from 13 residues. Deletions cut 2 bases from V and 5 bases from J, with 9 bases between.

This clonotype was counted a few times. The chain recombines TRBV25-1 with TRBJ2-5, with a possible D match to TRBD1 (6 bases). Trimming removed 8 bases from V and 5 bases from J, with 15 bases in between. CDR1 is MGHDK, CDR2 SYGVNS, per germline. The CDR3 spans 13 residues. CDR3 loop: CASRTDLVETQYF. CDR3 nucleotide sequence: TGTGCCAGCCGGACAGACCTGGTGGAGACCCAGTACTTC.

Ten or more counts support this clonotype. CDR3 amino acids: CASSGGMNTEAFF. DNA for the CDR3: TGTGCCAGCAGCGGCGGAATGAACACTGAAGCTTTCTTT. The chain carries TRBV5-6 and TRBJ1-1; no definite D call. The V gene's germline CDR1 is SGHDT and CDR2 YYEEEE. The CDR3 length is 13 residues. V lost 4 bases to trimming and J lost 0 bases, with 7 bases between them.

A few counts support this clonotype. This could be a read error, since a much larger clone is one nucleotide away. The CDR3, as DNA: TGCAGTGCTAGCCCGGGACAGGGGAGTGTAGATACGCAGTATTTT. Residues: CSASPGQGSVDTQYF. The rearrangement joins TRBV20-1 to TRBJ2-3; 10 nucleotides match TRBD1. The J segment lost 5 bases and the V segment lost 3 bases, leaving 8 bases of the junction unmatched. The CDR3 has 15 residues. Germline-derived CDR1 and CDR2 are DFQATT and SNEGSKA (reference sequence).

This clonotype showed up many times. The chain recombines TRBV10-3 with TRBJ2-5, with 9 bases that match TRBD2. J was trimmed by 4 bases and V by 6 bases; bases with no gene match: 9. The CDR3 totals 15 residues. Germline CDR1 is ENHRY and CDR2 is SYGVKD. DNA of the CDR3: TGTGCCATCAGCTTGACTAGCGGAGACGGAGAGACCCAGTACTTC. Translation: CAISLTSGDGETQYF.

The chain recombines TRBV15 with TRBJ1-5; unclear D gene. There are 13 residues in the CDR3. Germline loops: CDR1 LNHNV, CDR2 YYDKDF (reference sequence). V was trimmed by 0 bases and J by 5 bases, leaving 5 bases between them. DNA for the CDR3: TGTGCCACCAGCAGAGATCCTGATCAGCCCCAGCATTTT. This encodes CATSRDPDQPQHF.

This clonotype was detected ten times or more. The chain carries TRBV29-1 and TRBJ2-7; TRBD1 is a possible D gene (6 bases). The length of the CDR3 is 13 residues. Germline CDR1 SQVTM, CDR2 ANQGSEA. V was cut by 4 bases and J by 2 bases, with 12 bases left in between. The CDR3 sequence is CSVAGTLTYEQYF. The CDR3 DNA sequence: TGCAGCGTTGCCGGGACACTTACCTACGAGCAGTACTTC.

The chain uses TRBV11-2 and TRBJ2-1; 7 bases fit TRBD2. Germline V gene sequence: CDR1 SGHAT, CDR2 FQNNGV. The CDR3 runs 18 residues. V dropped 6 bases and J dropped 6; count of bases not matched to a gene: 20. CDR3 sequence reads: CASSLTLSGIGVGNEQFF. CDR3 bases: TGTGCCAGCAGTCTCACCCTAAGCGGGATTGGTGTGGGCAATGAGCAGTTCTTC.

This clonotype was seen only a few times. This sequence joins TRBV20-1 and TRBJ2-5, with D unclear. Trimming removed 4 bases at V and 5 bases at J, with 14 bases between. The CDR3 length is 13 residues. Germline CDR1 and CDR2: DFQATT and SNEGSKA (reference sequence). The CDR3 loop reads CSAIRVTGETQYF. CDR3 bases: TGCAGTGCTATTAGGGTTACGGGCGAGACCCAGTACTTC.

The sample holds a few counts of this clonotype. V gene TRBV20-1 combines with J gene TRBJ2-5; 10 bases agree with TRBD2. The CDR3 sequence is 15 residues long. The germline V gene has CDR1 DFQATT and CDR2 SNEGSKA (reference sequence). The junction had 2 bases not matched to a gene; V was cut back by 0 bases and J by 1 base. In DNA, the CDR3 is TGCAGTGCTAGAGAAGCGGGAGGGGTCCAAGAGACCCAGTACTTC. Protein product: CSAREAGGVQETQYF.

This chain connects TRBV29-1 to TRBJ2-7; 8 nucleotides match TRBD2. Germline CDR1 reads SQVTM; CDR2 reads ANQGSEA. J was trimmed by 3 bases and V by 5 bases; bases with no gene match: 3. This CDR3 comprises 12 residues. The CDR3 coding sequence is TGCAGCGTTAGCCGGGAGGGCTACGAGCAGTACTTC. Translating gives CSVSREGYEQYF.

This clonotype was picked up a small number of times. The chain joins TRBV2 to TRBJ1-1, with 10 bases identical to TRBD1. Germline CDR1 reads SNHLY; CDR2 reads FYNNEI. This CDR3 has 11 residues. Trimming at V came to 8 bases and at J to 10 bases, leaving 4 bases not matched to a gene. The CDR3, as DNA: TGTGCCAGCGGACGGGACAGGGGAGCTTTCTTT. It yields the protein CASGRDRGAFF.

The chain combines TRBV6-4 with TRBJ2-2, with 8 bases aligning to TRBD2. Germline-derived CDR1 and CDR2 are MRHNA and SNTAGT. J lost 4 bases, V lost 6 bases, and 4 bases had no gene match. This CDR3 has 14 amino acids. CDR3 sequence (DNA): TGTGCCAGCAGAACTAGCGGCAGCACCGGGGAGCTGTTTTTT. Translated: CASRTSGSTGELFF.

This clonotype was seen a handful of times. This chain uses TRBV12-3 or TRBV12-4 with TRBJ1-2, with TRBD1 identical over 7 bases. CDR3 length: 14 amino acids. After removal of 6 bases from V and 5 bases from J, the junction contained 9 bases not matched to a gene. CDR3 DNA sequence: TGTGCCAGCAGGCCCTTGACAGGGAATTATGGCTACACCTTC. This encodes CASRPLTGNYGYTF.

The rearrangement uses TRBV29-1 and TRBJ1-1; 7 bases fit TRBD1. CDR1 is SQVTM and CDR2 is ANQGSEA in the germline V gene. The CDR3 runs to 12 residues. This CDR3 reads CRVKGAGTEAFF. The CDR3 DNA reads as TGCAGGGTTAAGGGGGCAGGTACTGAAGCTTTCTTT. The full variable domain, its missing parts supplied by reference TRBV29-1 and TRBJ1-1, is SAVISQKPSRDICQRGTSLTIQCQVDSQVTMMFWYRQQPGQSLTLIATANQGSEATYESGFVIDKFPISRPNLTFSTLTVSNMSPEDSSIYLCRVKGAGTEAFFGQGTRLTVV.

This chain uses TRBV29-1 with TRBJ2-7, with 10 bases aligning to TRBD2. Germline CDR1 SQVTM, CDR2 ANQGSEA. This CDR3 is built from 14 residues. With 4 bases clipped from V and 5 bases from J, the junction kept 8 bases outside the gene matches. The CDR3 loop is CSVGAGGLPNEQYF. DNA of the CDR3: TGCAGCGTTGGAGCGGGAGGGCTCCCTAACGAGCAGTACTTC.

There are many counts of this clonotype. CDR3 sequence reads: CASSGSGRLNEQFF. Here the CDR3 DNA reads TGTGCCAGTAGTGGTAGCGGGAGGCTGAATGAGCAGTTCTTC. V usage is TRBV19 and J usage is TRBJ2-1, with 10 bases matching TRBD2. V trimming: 5 bases; J trimming: 7 bases; junction bases outside the gene matches: 5. The CDR3 extends over 14 amino acids. CDR1 and CDR2 (germline): LNHDA, SQIVND (reference sequence).

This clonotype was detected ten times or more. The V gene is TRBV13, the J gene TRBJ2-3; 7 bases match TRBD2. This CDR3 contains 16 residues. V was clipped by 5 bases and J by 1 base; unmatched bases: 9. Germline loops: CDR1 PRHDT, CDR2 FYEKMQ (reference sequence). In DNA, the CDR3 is TGTGCCAGCAGCCTGATCGAGGCGGGGGGCACAGATACGCAGTATTTT. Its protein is CASSLIEAGGTDTQYF.

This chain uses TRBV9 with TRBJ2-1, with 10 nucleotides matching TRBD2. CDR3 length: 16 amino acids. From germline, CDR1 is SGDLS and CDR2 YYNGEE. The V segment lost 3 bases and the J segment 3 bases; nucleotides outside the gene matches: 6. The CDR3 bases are TGTGCCAGCAGCGGCCCCGGACTAGCGGACTACAATGAGCAGTTCTTC. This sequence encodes CASSGPGLADYNEQFF.

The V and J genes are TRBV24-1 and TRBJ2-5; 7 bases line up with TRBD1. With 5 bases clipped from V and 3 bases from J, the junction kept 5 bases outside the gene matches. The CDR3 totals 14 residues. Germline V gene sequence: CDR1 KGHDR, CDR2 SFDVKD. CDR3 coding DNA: TGTGCCACCAGTGTCTCGGGGACAGAAGAGACCCAGTACTTC. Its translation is CATSVSGTEETQYF.

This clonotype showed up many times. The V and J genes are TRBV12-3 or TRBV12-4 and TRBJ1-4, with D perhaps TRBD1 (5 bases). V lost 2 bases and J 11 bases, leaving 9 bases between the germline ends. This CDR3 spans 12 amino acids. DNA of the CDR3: TGTGCCAGCAGTTTAAGCCCAGGGAAACTGTTTTTT. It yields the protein CASSLSPGKLFF.

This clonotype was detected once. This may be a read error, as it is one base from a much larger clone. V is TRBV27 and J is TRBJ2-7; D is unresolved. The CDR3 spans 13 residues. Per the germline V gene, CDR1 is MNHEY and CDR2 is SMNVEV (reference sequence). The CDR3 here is CASSGRNAYKQYF. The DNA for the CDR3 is TGTGCCAGCAGTGGACGGAATGCCTACAAGCAGTACTTC.

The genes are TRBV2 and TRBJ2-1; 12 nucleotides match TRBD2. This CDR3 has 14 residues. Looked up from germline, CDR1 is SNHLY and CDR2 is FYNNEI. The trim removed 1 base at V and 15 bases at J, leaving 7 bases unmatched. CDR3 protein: CASSEGLAGGSRFF. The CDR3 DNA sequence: TGTGCCAGCAGTGAAGGGCTAGCGGGAGGGAGTAGGTTCTTC.

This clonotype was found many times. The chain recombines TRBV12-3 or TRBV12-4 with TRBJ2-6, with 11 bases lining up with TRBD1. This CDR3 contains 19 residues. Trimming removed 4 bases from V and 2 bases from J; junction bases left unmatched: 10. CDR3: CASSWPPGQGGTGANVLTF. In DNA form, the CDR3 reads TGTGCCAGCAGTTGGCCTCCGGGACAGGGGGGAACTGGGGCCAACGTCCTGACTTTC.

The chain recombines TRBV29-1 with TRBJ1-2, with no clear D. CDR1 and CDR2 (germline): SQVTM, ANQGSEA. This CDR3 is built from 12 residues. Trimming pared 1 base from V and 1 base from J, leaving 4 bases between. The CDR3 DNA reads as TGCAGCGTTGAAGTTCTTAACTATGGCTACACCTTC. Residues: CSVEVLNYGYTF. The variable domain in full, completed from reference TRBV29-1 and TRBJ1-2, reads SAVISQKPSRDICQRGTSLTIQCQVDSQVTMMFWYRQQPGQSLTLIATANQGSEATYESGFVIDKFPISRPNLTFSTLTVSNMSPEDSSIYLCSVEVLNYGYTFGSGTRLTVV.

CDR3 loop: CASSLAGTANIQYF. In nucleotides, the CDR3 is TGCGCCAGCAGCTTGGCCGGGACAGCGAACATTCAGTACTTC. The chain links TRBV5-1 to TRBJ2-4; TRBD1 matches at 7 bases. Germline V gene sequence: CDR1 SGHRS, CDR2 YFSETQ. V trimming: 0 bases; J trimming: 7 bases; junction bases outside the gene matches: 4. This CDR3 is 14 amino acids long. Supplemented by reference TRBV5-1 and TRBJ2-4, the full variable domain reads KAGVTQTPRYLIKTRGQQVTLSCSPISGHRSVSWYQQTPGQGLQFLFEYFSETQRNKGNFPGRFSGRQFSNSRSEMNVSTLELGDSALYLCASSLAGTANIQYFGAGTRLSVL.

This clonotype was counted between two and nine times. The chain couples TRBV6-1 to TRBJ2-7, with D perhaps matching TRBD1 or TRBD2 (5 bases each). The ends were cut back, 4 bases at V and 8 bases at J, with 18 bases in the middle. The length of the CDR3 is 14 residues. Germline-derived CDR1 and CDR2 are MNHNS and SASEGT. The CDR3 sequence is CASSGGTRATQQYF. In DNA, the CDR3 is TGTGCCAGCAGTGGAGGGACCCGGGCTACGCAGCAGTACTTC.

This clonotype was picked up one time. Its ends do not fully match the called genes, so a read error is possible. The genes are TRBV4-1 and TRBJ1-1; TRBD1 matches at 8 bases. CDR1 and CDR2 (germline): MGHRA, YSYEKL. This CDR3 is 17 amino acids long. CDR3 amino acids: CANSQSQWTGKNTEAFF. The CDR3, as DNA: TGCGCCAACAGCCAATCCCAATGGACAGGGAAAAACACTGAAGCTTTCTTT.

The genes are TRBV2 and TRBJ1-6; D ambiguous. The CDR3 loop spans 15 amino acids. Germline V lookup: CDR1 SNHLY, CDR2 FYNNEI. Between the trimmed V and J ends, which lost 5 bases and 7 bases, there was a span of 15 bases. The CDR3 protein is CASSPRTATNSPLHF. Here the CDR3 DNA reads TGTGCCAGCAGTCCTCGGACGGCTACCAATTCACCCCTCCACTTT. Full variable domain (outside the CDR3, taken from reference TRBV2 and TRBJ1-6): EPEVTQTPSHQVTQMGQEVILRCVPISNHLYFYWYRQILGQKVEFLVSFYNNEISEKSEIFDDQFSVERPDGSNFTLKIRSTKLEDSAMYFCASSPRTATNSPLHFGNGTRLTVT.

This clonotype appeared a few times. This CDR3 is CASSRDATNEKLFF. DNA of the CDR3: TGTGCCAGCAGCCGAGACGCAACTAATGAAAAACTGTTTTTT. The chain carries TRBV6-5 and TRBJ1-4; no reliable D call. With 6 bases removed from V and 0 bases from J, the gap between germline ends came to 8 bases. Per germline, CDR1 MNHEY and CDR2 SVGAGI. This CDR3 contains 14 residues.

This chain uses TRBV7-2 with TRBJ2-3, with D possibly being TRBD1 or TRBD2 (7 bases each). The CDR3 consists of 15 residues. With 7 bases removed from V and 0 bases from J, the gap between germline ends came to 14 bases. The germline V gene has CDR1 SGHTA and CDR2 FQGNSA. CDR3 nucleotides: TGTGCCAGCACCATCCAGGGGGGGAGCACAGATACGCAGTATTTT. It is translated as CASTIQGGSTDTQYF.

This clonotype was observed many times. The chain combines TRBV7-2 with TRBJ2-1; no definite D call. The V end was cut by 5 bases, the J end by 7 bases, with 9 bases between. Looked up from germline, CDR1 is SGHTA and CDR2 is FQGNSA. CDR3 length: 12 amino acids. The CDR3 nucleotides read TGTGCCAGCAGCCCTGCTTTGAATGAGCAGTTCTTC. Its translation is CASSPALNEQFF.